One sample yielded the 32 T cell receptor beta chains listed below, sequenced in a study of blood T cell repertoires in COVID-19. Assay: immunoSEQ multiplex PCR; the TCRdb copy retains only in-frame clones and omits some. The sample has approximately 120,000 clones, around 81% seen once. Sequenced: peripheral blood. The origin of the receptors is a man between 60 and 70 years old with acute or convalescent COVID-19.

V usage is TRBV27 and J usage is TRBJ1-1; TRBD1 aligns across 7 bases. The germline gives CDR1 MNHEY, CDR2 SMNVEV (reference sequence). With V trimmed by 6 bases and J by 1 base, 2 bases remained unmatched. The CDR3 length is 13 residues. The CDR3 loop reads CASRRGRNTEAFF. CDR3 DNA sequence: TGTGCCAGCAGAAGGGGGCGGAACACTGAAGCTTTCTTT.

The J gene is TRBJ2-7, the V gene TRBV30, with 7 bases identical to TRBD1. After removal of 4 bases from V and 4 bases from J, the junction contained 7 bases not matched to a gene. CDR1 is GTSNPN and CDR2 is SVGIG in the germline V gene (reference sequence). The CDR3 is 13 amino acids. The CDR3 is CAWTRAGGYEQYF. For the CDR3, the DNA is TGTGCCTGGACCCGCGCAGGGGGATACGAGCAGTACTTC.

The gene calls are TRBV4-1 and TRBJ2-7, with D maybe TRBD1 (5 bases). The CDR3 length is 17 residues. With 2 bases removed from V and 5 bases from J, the gap between germline ends came to 22 bases. CDR1 and CDR2 from the germline V gene are MGHRA and YSYEKL. For the CDR3, the DNA is TGCGCCAGCAGCCAATTAATGGTTCAGGGCCCCATCGACGAGCAGTACTTC. It translates to CASSQLMVQGPIDEQYF.

This chain uses TRBV5-5 with TRBJ1-5, with D uncertain. The CDR3 is 15 residues long. Looked up from germline, CDR1 is SGHKS and CDR2 is YYEKEE (reference sequence). Trimming shortened V by 2 bases and J by 3 bases, and 12 bases separated the two germline ends. CDR3 amino acids: CASSFGGIYNQPQHF. The CDR3 DNA reads TGTGCCAGCAGCTTCGGCGGGATTTACAATCAGCCCCAGCATTTT.

With respect to this clone: A junction end diverges from the germline sequence, so it may reflect a read error. J is TRBJ1-2 and V is TRBV7-9; D ambiguous. Germline CDR1 and CDR2: SEHNR and FQNEAQ (reference sequence). The CDR3 sequence is 13 residues long. The CDR3 nucleotides are TGTGCCAGCAGTTTAGAGTACCCCGGTGGCTACACCTTC. As protein: CASSLEYPGGYTF.

The rearrangement links TRBV7-3 to TRBJ1-2, with D unclear. Germline V lookup: CDR1 SGHTA, CDR2 FQGTGA. CDR3 length: 13 residues. The V gene lost 5 bases and the J gene lost 4 bases, with 11 bases spanning the gap. The CDR3 nucleotides read TGTGCCAGCAGCCCGGGATTGGGCTATGGCTACACCTTC. The encoded protein is CASSPGLGYGYTF.

CDR3 residues: CASSLVSPGGNQPQHF. DNA of the CDR3: TGTGCCAGCAGCTTAGTAAGTCCGGGTGGCAATCAGCCCCAGCATTTT. V usage is TRBV7-8 and J usage is TRBJ1-5; no reliable D call. Germline values: CDR1 SGHVS, CDR2 FQNEAQ. V was trimmed by 1 base and J by 2 bases, leaving 12 bases between them. The CDR3 is made up of 16 amino acids.

The rearrangement joins TRBV5-4 to TRBJ2-2; 11 bases map to TRBD2. After removal of 4 bases from V and 2 bases from J, the junction contained 10 bases not matched to a gene. The CDR3 is 18 amino acids. Germline CDR1 and CDR2: SGHNT and YYREEE (reference sequence). The chain's CDR3 is CASSPSLTSGINTGELFF. The CDR3 bases are TGTGCCAGCAGCCCAAGTCTGACTAGCGGGATAAACACCGGGGAGCTGTTTTTT.

The V and J genes are TRBV25-1 and TRBJ2-1; possible D gene TRBD1, 5 bases. The CDR3 runs 15 residues. CDR1 and CDR2 (germline): MGHDK, SYGVNS. Trimming took 1 base from V and 4 from J, leaving 11 bases between them. CDR3 residues: CASSEWATVYNEQFF. The CDR3 DNA follows: TGTGCCAGCAGTGAATGGGCGACAGTTTACAATGAGCAGTTCTTC.

The chain employs TRBV27 and TRBJ1-5, with D unresolved. This CDR3 comprises 15 residues. V lost 3 bases and J 0 bases, leaving 9 bases between the germline ends. Germline V gene lookup returns CDR1 MNHEY and CDR2 SMNVEV (reference sequence). CDR3 residues: CASSFSQYSNQPQHF. The DNA of the CDR3 is TGTGCCAGCAGTTTTTCACAGTATAGCAATCAGCCCCAGCATTTT.

The chain combines TRBV25-1 with TRBJ2-2, with 8 bases identical to TRBD2. CDR1 and CDR2 from the germline V gene are MGHDK and SYGVNS. Trimming removed 0 bases from V and 4 bases from J; junction bases left unmatched: 4. This CDR3 has 16 amino acids. The CDR3 protein is CASSEYPGGPTGELFF. The CDR3 DNA is TGTGCCAGCAGTGAATACCCGGGAGGGCCCACCGGGGAGCTGTTTTTT.

The chain couples TRBV28 to TRBJ1-1, with D uncertain. Trimming pared 5 bases from V and 8 bases from J, leaving 12 bases between. The CDR3 extends over 12 amino acids. Looked up from germline, CDR1 is MDHEN and CDR2 is SYDVKM. CDR3 region: CASSRRSKEAFF. CDR3 bases: TGTGCCAGCAGTAGGCGGTCCAAGGAAGCTTTCTTT.

This sequence joins TRBV7-2 and TRBJ1-3; no definite D call. CDR3 length: 14 amino acids. Germline V gene lookup returns CDR1 SGHTA and CDR2 FQGNSA. Trimming stripped 1 base from V and 8 bases from J, with 12 bases between. CDR3 sequence reads: CASSLVGGGDTIYF. CDR3 sequence (DNA): TGTGCCAGCAGCTTAGTGGGAGGTGGGGACACCATATATTTT.

For the CDR3, the DNA is TGTGCCAGCAGACGGACAGGGGGCGTCTATGGCTACACCTTC. Its protein product is CASRRTGGVYGYTF. The genes are TRBV6-5 and TRBJ1-2; TRBD1 aligns across 11 bases. Germline CDR1 and CDR2: MNHEY and SVGAGI. The CDR3 extends over 14 amino acids. Unmatched junction bases numbered 4, after V lost 6 bases and J lost 4 bases.

The gene calls are TRBV7-3 and TRBJ1-1, with 7 bases aligning to TRBD1. The J segment lost 6 bases and the V segment lost 5 bases, leaving 15 bases of the junction unmatched. The CDR3 has 16 residues. Per the germline V gene, CDR1 is SGHTA and CDR2 is FQGTGA. In DNA, the CDR3 is TGTGCCAGCAGCCCACAGGGGCCCCTTACCGCCTCTGAAGCTTTCTTT. This gives the protein CASSPQGPLTASEAFF.

Only a few counts were recorded for this clone. The V and J genes are TRBV3-1 (or the pseudogene TRBV3-2) and TRBJ2-3, with a weak D call TRBD2 (7 bases). V lost 5 bases and J 5 bases, leaving 14 bases between the germline ends. The germline V gene has CDR1 LGHDT and CDR2 YNNKEL (reference sequence). The CDR3 covers 14 residues. The CDR3 DNA is TGTGCCAGCAGCATACAGGGAGGGAGAGATACGCAGTATTTT. This translates into CASSIQGGRDTQYF.

V usage is TRBV27 and J usage is TRBJ2-3; D is perhaps TRBD2 (6 bases). The CDR3 loop spans 13 amino acids. Germline assignment: CDR1 MNHEY and CDR2 SMNVEV (reference sequence). Trimming pared 5 bases from V and 6 bases from J, leaving 12 bases between. CDR3 nucleotides: TGTGCCAGCAGTCGACTAGTAAGTGATACGCAGTATTTT. Its translation is CASSRLVSDTQYF.

The V and J genes are TRBV11-2 and TRBJ2-3; 9 bases agree with TRBD2. From germline, CDR1 is SGHAT and CDR2 FQNNGV. V shed 2 bases, J shed 4 bases, and the junction held 7 bases outside the gene matches. The CDR3 is made up of 16 amino acids. The CDR3 region is CASSLSSGRGPDTQYF. In DNA form, the CDR3 reads TGTGCCAGCAGCTTAAGTAGCGGGAGAGGGCCAGATACGCAGTATTTT.

The genes are TRBV4-1 and TRBJ2-5, with TRBD1 matching 9 bases. CDR1 and CDR2 (germline): MGHRA, YSYEKL. The CDR3 is made up of 15 amino acids. V shed 1 base, J shed 2 bases, and the junction held 2 bases outside the gene matches. The CDR3 loop reads CASSQGQGGQETQYF. The DNA for the CDR3 is TGCGCCAGCAGCCAAGGACAGGGGGGGCAAGAGACCCAGTACTTC.

This sequence joins TRBV28 and TRBJ1-1; D gene unclear. V dropped 6 bases and J dropped 4 bases, with 18 bases sitting between them. Germline V gene lookup returns CDR1 MDHEN and CDR2 SYDVKM. The CDR3 is made up of 15 amino acids. The CDR3 protein is CASRSDEGVGTEAFF. In DNA, the CDR3 is TGTGCCAGCAGATCCGACGAGGGCGTAGGCACTGAAGCTTTCTTT.

The V gene is TRBV29-1, the J gene TRBJ2-1; 14 bases agree with TRBD2. Trimming removed 7 bases from V and 5 bases from J; junction bases left unmatched: 7. Germline CDR1 SQVTM, CDR2 ANQGSEA. The CDR3 is 15 amino acids. The CDR3 DNA reads TGCAGCGCGCTGGGACTAGCGGGAGTGAACAATGAGCAGTTCTTC. It codes for CSALGLAGVNNEQFF.

The chain carries TRBV5-5 and TRBJ2-7; TRBD2 agrees at 7 bases. Germline trimming cut 4 bases from V and 3 bases from J; bases unmatched to any gene: 7. The CDR3 extends over 14 amino acids. Germline CDR1 is SGHKS and CDR2 is YYEKEE (reference sequence). As DNA, the CDR3 is TGTGCCAGCAGCCTCCCGGGACTAATCTACGAGCAGTACTTC. This translates into CASSLPGLIYEQYF.

The J gene is TRBJ2-1, the V gene TRBV21-1; the D segment call TRBD2 is taken from the table without a DNA check. TRBV21-1 has pseudogene status. This CDR3 contains 16 residues. DNA of the CDR3: TGTGCCAGCAGCGTGGGCCTAGCGGGAGTCCCCAATGAGCAGTTCTTC. Translation: CASSVGLAGVPNEQFF.

This clone has just one count. The chain is built from TRBV2 and TRBJ2-7, with 10 bases lining up with TRBD2. The CDR3 runs 16 residues. The germline V gene encodes CDR1 SNHLY and CDR2 FYNNEI. V shed 4 bases, J shed 3 bases, and the junction held 9 bases outside the gene matches. In DNA form, the CDR3 reads TGTGCCAGCAGTGGACCCACTAGCGGGGCTCTCTACGAGCAGTACTTC. The encoded protein is CASSGPTSGALYEQYF.

The rearrangement links TRBV24-1 to TRBJ1-2; 7 bases map to TRBD1. The CDR3 has 15 amino acids. V was pared by 7 bases and J by 7 bases, with 14 bases of the junction left unmatched. Germline CDR1 is KGHDR and CDR2 is SFDVKD. CDR3 region: CATSRGDRELTGYTF. CDR3 DNA: TGTGCCACCAGCAGAGGTGACAGGGAACTCACTGGCTACACCTTC.

The chain recombines TRBV29-1 with TRBJ1-1, with D unresolved. The CDR3 consists of 14 residues. Germline V gene data show CDR1 as SQVTM and CDR2 as ANQGSEA. V lost 4 bases to trimming and J lost 6 bases, with 18 bases between them. CDR3 sequence (DNA): TGCAGCGTTGTGTTTGCCTACGAGGAACCTGAAGCTTTCTTT. Translation: CSVVFAYEEPEAFF.

This clone was seen only a few times. The V gene is TRBV2, the J gene TRBJ2-1; 9 nucleotides align to TRBD2. Trimming removed 2 bases from V and 6 bases from J; junction bases left unmatched: 5. CDR3 length equals 15 residues. Germline loops: CDR1 SNHLY, CDR2 FYNNEI. CDR3 protein: CASSEISGRVNEQFF. CDR3 DNA sequence: TGTGCCAGCAGTGAAATTAGCGGGAGAGTCAATGAGCAGTTCTTC.

The genes are TRBV3-1 (or the pseudogene TRBV3-2) and TRBJ2-1; 7 bases align to TRBD2. After removal of 4 bases from V and 7 bases from J, the junction contained 4 bases not matched to a gene. Germline values: CDR1 LGHDT, CDR2 YNNKEL (reference sequence). The CDR3 runs to 13 residues. DNA of the CDR3: TGTGCCAGCAGCCGGGAGGGGTCGAATGAGCAGTTCTTC. Amino acid sequence: CASSREGSNEQFF.

This chain links TRBV3-1 (or the pseudogene TRBV3-2) with TRBJ1-3; TRBD1 is a possible D gene (5 bases). Trimming cost V 4 bases and J 2 bases, with 9 bases left between them. CDR3 length: 14 residues. The germline CDR1 and CDR2 sequences are LGHDT and YNNKEL (reference sequence). The CDR3 reads CASSRGGAGNTIYF. The CDR3 nucleotides are TGTGCCAGCAGCCGGGGAGGGGCTGGAAACACCATATATTTT.

The sample holds one count of this clone. This chain uses TRBV7-9 with TRBJ1-5; 7 nucleotides line up with TRBD1. The J segment lost 2 bases and the V segment lost 5 bases, leaving 12 bases of the junction unmatched. In germline, CDR1 is SEHNR, CDR2 FQNEAQ (reference sequence). The CDR3 sequence is 17 residues long. The CDR3 reads CASSGKKTGEGNQPQHF. CDR3 DNA: TGTGCCAGCAGCGGAAAAAAAACAGGGGAGGGCAATCAGCCCCAGCATTTT. Filled out from reference TRBV7-9 and TRBJ1-5, the complete variable domain reads DTGVSQNPRHKITKRGQNVTFRCDPISEHNRLYWYRQTLGQGPEFLTYFQNEAQLEKSRLLSDRFSAERPKGSFSTLEIQRTEQGDSAMYLCASSGKKTGEGNQPQHFGDGTRLSIL.

The chain joins TRBV11-2 to TRBJ1-3, with 7 bases matching TRBD1. The CDR3 totals 17 residues. CDR1 and CDR2 (germline): SGHAT, FQNNGV. V trimming: 3 bases; J trimming: 1 base; junction bases outside the gene matches: 9. The CDR3 bases are TGTGCCAGCAGCTTCCGAGCGAGACAGGGTTCTGGAAACACCATATATTTT. Translation: CASSFRARQGSGNTIYF. Variable domain in full (rest from reference TRBV11-2 and TRBJ1-3): EAGVAQSPRYKIIEKRQSVAFWCNPISGHATLYWYQQILGQGPKLLIQFQNNGVVDDSQLPKDRFSAERLKGVDSTLKIQPAKLEDSAVYLCASSFRARQGSGNTIYFGEGSWLTVV.

The DNA for the CDR3 is TGTGCCACCAGCAGAGATCAAACAGGGACGGATGGCTACACCTTC. This encodes CATSRDQTGTDGYTF. This chain joins TRBV15 and TRBJ1-2; possible D gene TRBD1, 6 bases. The CDR3 is made up of 15 amino acids. V lost 0 bases, J lost 6 bases, and 14 bases lay in between. In germline, CDR1 is LNHNV, CDR2 YYDKDF (reference sequence).